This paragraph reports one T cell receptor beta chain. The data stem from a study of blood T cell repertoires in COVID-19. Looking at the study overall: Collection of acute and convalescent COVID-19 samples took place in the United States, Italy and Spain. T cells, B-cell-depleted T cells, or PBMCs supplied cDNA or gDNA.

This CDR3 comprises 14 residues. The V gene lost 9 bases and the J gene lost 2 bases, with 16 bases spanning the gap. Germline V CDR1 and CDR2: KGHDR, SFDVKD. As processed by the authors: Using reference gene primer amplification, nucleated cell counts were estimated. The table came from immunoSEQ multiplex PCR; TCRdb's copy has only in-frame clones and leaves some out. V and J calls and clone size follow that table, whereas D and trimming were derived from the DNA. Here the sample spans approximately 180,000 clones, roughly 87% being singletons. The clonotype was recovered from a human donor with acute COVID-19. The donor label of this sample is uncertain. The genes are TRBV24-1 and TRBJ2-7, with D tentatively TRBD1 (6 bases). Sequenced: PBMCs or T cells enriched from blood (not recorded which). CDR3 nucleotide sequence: TGTGCCACCCAGGGGTCAGAAGACCCCTACGAGCAGTACTTC. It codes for CATQGSEDPYEQYF.